This T cell receptor beta chain was sequenced in a study of tumor T cells in aggressive B-cell lymphoma. Data came from immunoSEQ multiplex PCR; TCRdb stores just in-frame clones and leaves some out. The sample lists roughly 3,000 clones; roughly nine tenths were seen once. The sequencing input was tumor tissue. The receptor's source is an adult with diffuse large B cell lymphoma.

CDR3 sequence: CASSLGLGMGTGGLFF. The CDR3 DNA sequence: TGCGCCAGCAGCTTGGGCCTTGGCATGGGGACTGGAGGACTGTTTTTT. The J gene is TRBJ1-4, the V gene TRBV5-1; D possibly corresponds to TRBD1 (5 bases). The CDR3 is 16 residues long. V lost 0 bases and J 13 bases, leaving 22 bases between the germline ends. Germline CDR1 is SGHRS and CDR2 is YFSETQ.